This T cell receptor (beta chain) was retrieved from a study of spatial heterogeneity in lung cancer. On the study more broadly: Beta-chain sequences were consistently detected more often than alpha-chain sequences.

This clonotype was detected ten times or more. Each molecule of TCR cDNA was tagged with one unique molecular identifier. TCRdb re-called the 5' RACE reads through MiXCR, storing one row per CDR3 protein. The sample consists of about 42,000 distinct CDR3 sequences, approximately 7% of them appearing once. Germline V gene sequence: CDR1 LGHNT, CDR2 FRNRAP. V lost 4 bases to trimming and J lost 8 bases; unmatched junction nucleotides: 8. This CDR3 spans 14 amino acids. Time point in this sample: sample taken at primary tumor resection. Sequencing covered unsorted whole RNA taken from tumor, nontumor lung or frozen PBMC. A total of around 72 untreated early-stage non-small cell lung cancer patients served as donors.

The material sequenced was PBMCs, taken at surgery. The source is a female donor with early-stage non-small cell lung cancer. The chain combines TRBV12-5 with TRBJ1-2; 9 bases agree with TRBD1. Written as DNA, the CDR3 is TGTGCTAGTGGTTCGACAGGGGGAACGGGCGGCTACACCTTC. Its translation is CASGSTGGTGGYTF.